These T cell receptor beta chains were read from a single sample in a study of beta chain features in type 1 diabetes. Measured with immunoSEQ multiplex PCR; TCRdb has only the in-frame clones, and not every one. This table has tens of thousands of clones, around half appearing once. Specimen: Tregs from blood. The source of these receptors is a woman between 35 and 50 years old with type 1 diabetes. CDR3s include the opening cysteine and the closing phenylalanine or tryptophan. D genes are given only for firm matches. Size is omitted from some rows. Given values are once, few, many or a class for expanded clones.

V gene,J gene,D gene,clone size,CDR3 protein,CDR3 DNA
TRBV5-1,TRBJ1-1,TRBD1,NA,CASSLEGGYTEAFF,TGCGCCAGCAGCTTGGAAGGGGGCTACACTGAAGCTTTCTTT
TRBV19,TRBJ2-1,TRBD2,NA,CASSIKRGPNEQFF,TGTGCCAGTAGTATCAAGCGGGGCCCCAATGAGCAGTTCTTC
TRBV6-1,TRBJ2-7,TRBD2,few,CAISGTSSYEQYF,TGTGCCATCAGTGGGACTAGCTCCTACGAGCAGTACTTC
TRBV15,TRBJ2-5,TRBD1,NA,CATSAREGTEGETQYF,TGTGCCACCAGCGCCCGAGAGGGGACAGAGGGCGAGACCCAGTACTTC
TRBV6-6,TRBJ1-5,NA,NA,CASRTGDQPQHF,TGTGCCAGCAGAACGGGGGATCAGCCCCAGCATTTT
TRBV13,TRBJ2-1,TRBD2,NA,CASSGRLGEQFF,TGTGCCAGTAGCGGGAGGCTAGGGGAGCAGTTCTTC
TRBV4-2,TRBJ1-1,TRBD1,once,CASSQDQDRGNAEAFF,TGTGCCAGCAGCCAAGATCAGGACAGGGGTAACGCTGAAGCTTTCTTT
TRBV6-5,TRBJ1-1,NA,NA,CASSYRRENTEAFF,TGTGCCAGCAGTTACCGGAGGGAGAACACTGAAGCTTTCTTT
TRBV7-2,TRBJ2-5,TRBD1,NA,CASSLAVGQGWNTQYF,TGTGCCAGCAGCTTAGCGGTCGGACAGGGCTGGAATACCCAGTACTTC
TRBV30,TRBJ1-2,NA,NA,CAWSVGQYGYTF,TGTGCCTGGAGTGTTGGACAATACGGCTACACCTTC
TRBV5-6,TRBJ1-2,NA,few,CASSRRRGGFYGYTF,TGTGCCAGCAGCCGACGGCGGGGTGGCTTCTATGGCTACACCTTC
TRBV6-1,TRBJ2-7,NA,NA,CASTLLGGGEQYF,TGTGCCAGCACCCTTCTGGGGGGAGGCGAGCAGTACTTC
TRBV9,TRBJ2-1,TRBD1,NA,CASSVETGIHEQFF,TGTGCCAGCAGCGTAGAGACAGGGATACATGAGCAGTTCTTC
TRBV9,TRBJ2-7,NA,NA,CASSVGTLGDPQYF,TGTGCCAGCAGCGTGGGGACACTAGGGGATCCGCAGTACTTC
TRBV2,TRBJ2-3,TRBD1,NA,CASSTGTGTDTQYF,TGTGCCAGCAGTACCGGGACAGGCACAGATACGCAGTATTTT
TRBV6-1,TRBJ1-4,NA,NA,CASSGTVATNEKLFF,TGTGCCAGCAGTGGGACAGTAGCAACTAATGAAAAACTGTTTTTT
TRBV19,TRBJ1-1,NA,NA,CASSGKTEAFF,TGTGCCAGTAGCGGGAAAACAGAAGCTTTCTTT
TRBV4-3,TRBJ1-6,NA,NA,CASSLGGGNSPLHF,TGCGCCAGCAGCCTCGGCGGAGGGAATTCACCCCTCCACTTT
TRBV29-1,TRBJ1-4,NA,few,CSVVYATNEKLFF,TGCAGCGTTGTCTATGCAACTAATGAAAAACTGTTTTTT
TRBV7-8,TRBJ1-2,NA,few,CASSRGLLDGYTF,TGTGCCAGCAGCCGGGGACTGCTTGATGGCTACACCTTC
TRBV5-1,TRBJ1-2,NA,few,CASGRGGGDYGYTF,TGCGCCAGCGGACGCGGGGGAGGCGACTATGGCTACACCTTC
TRBV18,TRBJ1-1,NA,once,CASSPTRGIPNTEAFF,TGTGCCAGCTCACCAACCAGGGGAATCCCAAACACTGAAGCTTTCTTT
TRBV18,TRBJ2-7,NA,NA,CASSPSRGYEQYF,TGTGCCAGCTCACCATCCAGGGGCTACGAGCAGTACTTC
TRBV4-1,TRBJ2-5,TRBD1,NA,CASSQAGQGPQETQYF,TGCGCCAGCAGCCAGGCAGGACAGGGGCCGCAAGAGACCCAGTACTTC
TRBV28,TRBJ2-7,NA,NA,CASSLQGGRSYEQYF,TGTGCCAGCAGTTTACAGGGTGGGAGGTCCTACGAGCAGTACTTC
TRBV4-1,TRBJ1-1,NA,NA,CASSPRGLNPMNTEAFF,TGCGCCAGCAGCCCAAGAGGTCTAAACCCTATGAACACTGAAGCTTTCTTT
TRBV6-1,TRBJ2-7,NA,NA,CASNGAYEQYF,TGTGCCAGCAACGGGGCCTACGAGCAGTACTTC
TRBV5-4,TRBJ2-7,NA,NA,CASSQTTGYVYEQYF,TGTGCCAGCAGCCAAACCACAGGGTACGTTTACGAGCAGTACTTC
TRBV6-1,TRBJ1-5,NA,NA,CASSPERNQPQHF,TGTGCCAGCTCCCCCGAGCGCAATCAGCCCCAGCATTTT
TRBV7-3,TRBJ1-2,TRBD1,NA,CASSLRGTGEDYTF,TGTGCCAGCAGCTTAAGAGGGACAGGGGAGGACTACACCTTC
TRBV7-2,TRBJ1-5,NA,NA,CASSPIAGSQPQHF,TGTGCCAGCAGCCCTATCGCCGGGAGTCAGCCCCAGCATTTT
TRBV5-6,TRBJ2-1,NA,NA,CASSDFERQFF,TGTGCCAGCAGCGACTTTGAGAGGCAGTTCTTC
TRBV5-4,TRBJ1-1,TRBD1,few,CASSQATGSTEAFF,TGCGCCAGCAGCCAGGCGACAGGGAGCACTGAAGCTTTCTTT
TRBV12-5,TRBJ2-6,TRBD1,NA,CASGQTGALGSGANVLTF,TGTGCTAGTGGCCAGACAGGGGCCCTTGGCTCTGGGGCCAACGTCCTGACTTTC
TRBV5-4,TRBJ2-5,NA,few,CASSLGPSGTPQETQYF,TGTGCCAGCAGCTTGGGACCCAGCGGGACACCCCAAGAGACCCAGTACTTC
TRBV7-2,TRBJ2-3,TRBD1,NA,CASRTGASTDTQYF,TGTGCCAGCAGAACAGGGGCGAGCACAGATACGCAGTATTTT
TRBV4-2,TRBJ1-2,NA,NA,CASSQEVGRGYTF,TGTGCCAGCAGCCAAGAAGTGGGGCGGGGCTACACCTTC
TRBV29-1,TRBJ1-2,NA,NA,CSALGGNGYTF,TGCAGTGCCTTGGGAGGGAACGGCTACACCTTC
TRBV2,TRBJ2-3,TRBD1,few,CASSYRGRTDTQYF,TGTGCCAGCAGTTACAGGGGGCGAACAGATACGCAGTATTTT
TRBV7-9,TRBJ1-2,TRBD1,NA,CASSSWTGKGYTF,TGTGCCAGCAGCTCATGGACAGGGAAGGGCTACACCTTC
TRBV7-9,TRBJ2-5,NA,once,CASSWGLLQETQYF,TGTGCCAGCAGCTGGGGACTGCTACAAGAGACCCAGTACTTC
TRBV28,TRBJ2-3,NA,NA,CASSPGSSTDTQYF,TGTGCCAGCAGCCCGGGTTCCAGCACAGATACGCAGTATTTT
TRBV19,TRBJ1-1,NA,NA,CASSIWPRAEAFF,TGTGCCAGTAGTATCTGGCCACGGGCTGAAGCTTTCTTT
TRBV2,TRBJ1-3,TRBD1,few,CASNRGEYTIYF,TGTGCCAGCAACAGGGGGGAGTACACCATATATTTT
TRBV6-5,TRBJ1-2,NA,NA,CASTDSNYGYTF,TGTGCCAGCACGGACAGTAACTATGGCTACACCTTC
TRBV7-3,TRBJ2-1,NA,NA,CASSARRGGEQFF,TGTGCCAGCAGCGCCCGTAGGGGCGGAGAGCAGTTCTTC
TRBV27,TRBJ1-1,TRBD1,once,CASRDRGRRAFF,TGTGCCAGCAGGGACAGGGGGCGGAGAGCTTTCTTT